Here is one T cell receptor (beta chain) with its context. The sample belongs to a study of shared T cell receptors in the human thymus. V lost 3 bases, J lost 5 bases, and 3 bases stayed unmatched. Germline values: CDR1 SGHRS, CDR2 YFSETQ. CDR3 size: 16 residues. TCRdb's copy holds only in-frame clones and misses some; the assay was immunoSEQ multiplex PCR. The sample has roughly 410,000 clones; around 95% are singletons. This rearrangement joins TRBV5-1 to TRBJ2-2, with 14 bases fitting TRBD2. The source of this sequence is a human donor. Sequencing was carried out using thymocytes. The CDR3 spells CASSSRTSGRTGELFF. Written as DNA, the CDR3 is TGCGCCAGCAGCTCGAGGACTAGCGGGAGGACCGGGGAGCTGTTTTTT.